Following are 21 T cell receptor beta chains from one sample sequenced in a study of T-cell reconstitution after alpha-beta-depleted transplantation in children. Preparation of the TCRbeta library used unique molecular identifiers. TCRdb fed the PCR reads into MiXCR, producing one record per CDR3 protein. The sample consists of some 200,000 distinct CDR3 sequences, roughly 15% of them appearing once. The sequencing used PBMCs from the stem cell graft donor, collected from the stem cell graft. The receptors derive from a human donor who donated a stem cell graft to a child with acute lymphoblastic leukemia.

This clonotype has a handful of counts. The gene calls are TRBV4-1 and TRBJ2-2; D perhaps matches TRBD2 (6 bases). There are 16 residues in the CDR3. Germline V gene sequence: CDR1 MGHRA, CDR2 YSYEKL. Trimming removed 8 bases at V and 2 bases at J, with 18 bases between. The CDR3 reads CASHLSGGRNTGELFF. Written as DNA, the CDR3 is TGCGCCAGCCACCTTAGCGGAGGTCGAAACACCGGGGAGCTGTTTTTT.

The V gene is TRBV7-8, the J gene TRBJ2-5; D unclear. The CDR3 length is 15 residues. V gave up 1 base and J gave up 5 bases, with 14 bases separating them. Germline CDR1 SGHVS, CDR2 FQNEAQ. In DNA, the CDR3 is TGTGCCAGCAGCTTAGTGTTCTCGGTAGGGGAGACCCAGTACTTC. Translation gives CASSLVFSVGETQYF.

This clonotype has ten or more counts. This chain uses TRBV11-2 with TRBJ1-2; TRBD1 aligns across 11 bases. This CDR3 has 15 residues. Germline CDR1 and CDR2: SGHAT and FQNNGV. J gave up 4 bases and V 4 bases, and 5 bases lay outside the gene matches. In DNA form, the CDR3 reads TGTGCCAGCAGCTCAGGGACAGGGGGAAGCTATGGCTACACCTTC. Translation gives CASSSGTGGSYGYTF.

This clonotype was seen at least ten times. The gene calls are TRBV29-1 and TRBJ1-1, with TRBD1 matching 9 bases. Germline CDR1 reads SQVTM; CDR2 reads ANQGSEA. CDR3 length: 14 amino acids. Trimming at V came to 8 bases and at J to 0 bases, leaving 7 bases not matched to a gene. The CDR3 spells CSIRQGDMNTEAFF. The CDR3 DNA reads as TGCAGCATAAGACAGGGGGATATGAACACTGAAGCTTTCTTT.

This clonotype was recorded at least ten times. J is TRBJ2-7 and V is TRBV7-6; D might be TRBD2 (5 bases). Trimming took off 4 bases at V and 6 bases at J, with 13 bases between the two ends. The CDR3 runs 13 residues. Germline CDR1 reads SGHVS; CDR2 reads FNYEAQ. Here the CDR3 reads CASSSRGLGEQYF. CDR3 nucleotide sequence: TGTGCCAGCAGCTCAAGAGGGCTTGGCGAGCAGTACTTC.

This clonotype has just one count. The genes are TRBV10-3 and TRBJ2-5; maybe TRBD1 (6 bases). This CDR3 is 13 amino acids long. Germline-derived CDR1 and CDR2 are ENHRY and SYGVKD. Trimming pared 4 bases from V and 3 bases from J, leaving 9 bases between. The CDR3 DNA follows: TGTGCCATCAGTGCATACAGGGAAGAGACCCAGTACTTC. Amino acid sequence: CAISAYREETQYF.

This clonotype was detected a few times. The rearrangement uses TRBV4-1 and TRBJ2-2; D unclear. V was trimmed by 1 base and J by 0 bases, leaving 9 bases between them. Germline CDR1 and CDR2: MGHRA and YSYEKL. CDR3 length equals 16 residues. The CDR3 DNA reads TGCGCCAGCAGCCAAGGGATCAAATCGAACACCGGGGAGCTGTTTTTT. This gives the protein CASSQGIKSNTGELFF.

This clonotype was seen many times. This rearrangement joins TRBV6-1 to TRBJ1-2; 8 nucleotides align to TRBD1. The V and J ends lost 3 bases and 8 bases, in that order; junction bases with no gene match: 11. From germline, CDR1 is MNHNS and CDR2 SASEGT. This CDR3 has 15 residues. The CDR3 sequence: CASSETLGQGGGYTF. Written as DNA, the CDR3 is TGTGCCAGCAGTGAGACACTCGGACAGGGTGGCGGCTACACCTTC.

This chain uses TRBV11-3 with TRBJ2-6; no clear D. Germline V lookup: CDR1 SGHNT, CDR2 YENEEA. Trimming removed 1 base from V and 0 bases from J, with 7 bases in between. The CDR3 consists of 16 residues. The CDR3 loop reads CASSLVQSSGANVLTF. For the CDR3, the DNA is TGTGCCAGCAGCTTAGTCCAGAGCTCTGGGGCCAACGTCCTGACTTTC.

The chain has TRBV5-1 and TRBJ2-3; 9 positions agree with TRBD1. J gave up 3 bases and V 4 bases, and 9 bases lay outside the gene matches. The length of the CDR3 is 16 residues. The V gene's germline CDR1 is SGHRS and CDR2 YFSETQ. CDR3 protein: CASSLITGTGTDTQYF. The CDR3 nucleotides are TGCGCCAGCAGCCTAATCACAGGGACAGGGACAGATACGCAGTATTTT. Drawing the rest from reference TRBV5-1 and TRBJ2-3, the complete variable domain is KAGVTQTPRYLIKTRGQQVTLSCSPISGHRSVSWYQQTPGQGLQFLFEYFSETQRNKGNFPGRFSGRQFSNSRSEMNVSTLELGDSALYLCASSLITGTGTDTQYFGPGTRLTVL.

This clonotype was seen only a few times. This chain links TRBV12-3 or TRBV12-4 with TRBJ1-2; maybe TRBD1 (6 bases). The CDR3 length is 15 residues. Trimming stripped 1 base from V and 4 bases from J, with 13 bases between. The CDR3 DNA sequence: TGTGCCAGCAGTTTAGGACAGGCCTTGGCCTATGGCTACACCTTC. It encodes CASSLGQALAYGYTF.

In this sample, this clonotype turned up many times. The chain uses TRBV28 and TRBJ1-4; unclear D gene. Trimming pared 4 bases from V and 7 bases from J, leaving 7 bases between. Germline CDR1 and CDR2: MDHEN and SYDVKM. The CDR3 runs 12 residues. Here the CDR3 reads CASSSRREKLFF. CDR3 nucleotide sequence: TGTGCCAGCAGTTCTAGGCGTGAAAAACTGTTTTTT. Variable domain in full (rest from reference TRBV28 and TRBJ1-4): DVKVTQSSRYLVKRTGEKVFLECVQDMDHENMFWYRQDPGLGLRLIYFSYDVKMKEKGDIPEGYSVSREKKERFSLILESASTNQTSMYLCASSSRREKLFFGSGTQLSVL.

This clonotype occurred many times. The chain links TRBV6-2 or TRBV6-3 to TRBJ1-1; the D is unclear. Germline V gene data show CDR1 as MNHEY and CDR2 as SVGEGT. The length of the CDR3 is 12 residues. The V gene lost 2 bases and the J gene lost 10 bases, with 11 bases spanning the gap. The CDR3 here is CASSYGRKGAFF. The CDR3, as DNA: TGTGCCAGCAGTTACGGCAGGAAAGGAGCTTTCTTT.

This clonotype was counted ten times or more. This chain joins TRBV4-1 and TRBJ1-1; D may be TRBD1 (5 bases). This CDR3 is built from 14 residues. Germline CDR1 MGHRA, CDR2 YSYEKL. Trimming removed 3 bases from V and 10 bases from J, with 18 bases in between. For the CDR3, the DNA is TGCGCCAGCAGCCAGGTTTTGGGGGAAGTAAGAGCTTTCTTT. Its translation is CASSQVLGEVRAFF.

This clonotype appeared many times. The genes are TRBV5-1 and TRBJ2-7; D possibly corresponds to TRBD2 (5 bases). This CDR3 region has 14 residues. Germline values: CDR1 SGHRS, CDR2 YFSETQ. Deletions cut 2 bases from V and 3 bases from J, with 12 bases between. The CDR3 sequence is CASSFGGSHYEQYF. CDR3 nucleotide sequence: TGCGCCAGCAGCTTTGGCGGGTCTCACTACGAGCAGTACTTC.

This clonotype appeared many times. The J gene is TRBJ2-1, the V gene TRBV12-3 or TRBV12-4, with D perhaps TRBD1 (6 bases). V was pared by 5 bases and J by 4 bases, with 21 bases between. This CDR3 is built from 17 residues. The CDR3 region has the DNA TGTGCCAGCAGTACCCTCGGGACACCCTTGGAATACAATGAGCAGTTCTTC. This sequence encodes CASSTLGTPLEYNEQFF.

This clonotype was seen repeatedly, ten times or more. This chain joins TRBV29-1 and TRBJ2-7; a weak D match, TRBD1 (7 bases). Trimming removed 6 bases from V and 3 bases from J, with 21 bases in between. The germline gives CDR1 SQVTM, CDR2 ANQGSEA. CDR3 length: 15 amino acids. CDR3 region: CSVKQGLGGLYEQYF. The CDR3 nucleotides are TGCAGCGTAAAACAGGGGTTGGGGGGCCTCTACGAGCAGTACTTC.

This clonotype was observed a single time. The junction differs from germline at one of its ends, possibly a read error. The gene calls are TRBV9 and TRBJ2-1; D is undetermined. The CDR3 extends over 14 amino acids. Germline V gene lookup returns CDR1 SGDLS and CDR2 YYNGEE. CDR3 amino acids: CASSVVADYSEQFF. CDR3 bases: TGTGCCAGCAGCGTAGTTGCAGATTACAGTGAGCAGTTCTTC. Complete variable domain (other parts from reference TRBV9 and TRBJ2-1): DSGVTQTPKHLITATGQRVTLRCSPRSGDLSVYWYQQSLDQGLQFLIQYYNGEERAKGNILERFSAQQFPDLHSELNLSSLELGDSALYFCASSVVADYSEQFFGPGTRLTVL.

This clonotype turned up a few times. V usage is TRBV2 and J usage is TRBJ2-5, with D perhaps TRBD2 (5 bases). Germline CDR1 is SNHLY and CDR2 is FYNNEI. V lost 7 bases to trimming and J lost 4 bases, with 16 bases between them. The CDR3 sequence is 14 residues long. This chain's CDR3 is CASTVPGGGETQYF. The CDR3 bases are TGTGCCAGCACCGTACCAGGAGGAGGAGAGACCCAGTACTTC.

V usage is TRBV5-1 and J usage is TRBJ1-2; D unresolved. This CDR3 spans 13 amino acids. CDR1 is SGHRS, CDR2 YFSETQ, per germline. V was clipped by 1 base and J by 4 bases, with 8 bases between them. The CDR3, as DNA: TGCGCCAGCAGCTTGACAGAATTCTATGGCTACACCTTC. Residues: CASSLTEFYGYTF.

This clonotype was counted at least ten times. This chain links TRBV7-9 with TRBJ2-5, with TRBD1 identical over 8 bases. Germline assignment: CDR1 SEHNR and CDR2 FQNEAQ (reference sequence). CDR3 length: 13 residues. The V gene end was trimmed by 11 bases and the J gene end by 5 bases; junction bases not matched to a gene: 10. CDR3 in amino acids: CAVNRGVTETQYF. DNA of the CDR3: TGTGCCGTTAACAGGGGGGTGACGGAGACCCAGTACTTC. The full variable domain, in which reference TRBV7-9 and TRBJ2-5 provide the parts outside the CDR3, is DTGVSQNPRHKITKRGQNVTFRCDPISEHNRLYWYRQTLGQGPEFLTYFQNEAQLEKSRLLSDRFSAERPKGSFSTLEIQRTEQGDSAMYLCAVNRGVTETQYFGPGTRLLVL.